The 18 T cell receptor beta chains presented below share a single source sample, sequenced in a study of PD-1 blockade in classical Hodgkin lymphoma. Only in-frame clones appear in the TCRdb table, and some are missing; sequencing was by immunoSEQ multiplex PCR. Here the sample spans 89,000 or so clones, approximately 91% being singletons. The patients all showed relapse after autologous stem cell transplantation, while their brentuximab vedotin exposure varied. Here the sequenced sample was peripheral blood mononuclear cells (PBMCs), taken before the second cycle of nivolumab. These receptors were taken from a human donor with classical Hodgkin lymphoma.

The rearrangement joins TRBV27 to TRBJ1-1; D gene uncertain. This CDR3 contains 13 residues. The germline gives CDR1 MNHEY, CDR2 SMNVEV (reference sequence). V gave up 4 bases and J gave up 12 bases, with 18 bases separating them. This CDR3 reads CASSSSDRANTFF. The CDR3 DNA reads as TGTGCCAGCAGTTCCTCCGACCGGGCGAATACTTTCTTT.

This chain links TRBV6-5 with TRBJ1-2; D may be TRBD1 (5 bases). The V and J ends lost 6 bases and 7 bases respectively, with 12 bases between them. The CDR3 is made up of 12 amino acids. The V gene's germline CDR1 is MNHEY and CDR2 SVGAGI. The CDR3: CASRLSGGGYTF. DNA for the CDR3: TGTGCCAGCAGACTATCCGGGGGTGGCTACACCTTC.

The chain couples TRBV5-3 to TRBJ2-1; tentative D call: TRBD1 (5 bases). TRBV5-3 is recorded as an ORF, its role being uncertain. CDR3 size: 13 residues. Trimming shortened V by 0 bases and J by 7 bases, and 8 bases separated the two germline ends. The DNA for the CDR3 is TGTGCCAGAAGCTTGGAAGGGGTGAATGAGCAGTTCTTC. Translating gives CARSLEGVNEQFF.

The J gene is TRBJ2-1, the V gene TRBV11-3; weak D call: TRBD1 (6 bases). Germline V gene sequence: CDR1 SGHNT, CDR2 YENEEA. The germline V and J ends were trimmed by 1 base and 4 bases, with 8 bases remaining between them. The CDR3 totals 14 residues. The DNA of the CDR3 is TGTGCCAGCAGCTTAGGCGGACAGTACAATGAGCAGTTCTTC. Amino acids: CASSLGGQYNEQFF.

CDR3 bases: TGTGCCAGCAGTGAGAGAGCGGGGACATACAATGAGCAGTTCTTC. Amino acids: CASSERAGTYNEQFF. The chain couples TRBV9 to TRBJ2-1; possible D gene TRBD2, 7 bases. Germline lookup yields CDR1 SGDLS and CDR2 YYNGEE. V lost 5 bases and J lost 4, with 16 bases in between. The CDR3 sequence is 15 residues long.

The V call is TRBV7-3, the J call TRBJ2-1; 9 nucleotides match TRBD2. Unmatched junction bases numbered 3, after V lost 5 bases and J lost 1 base. CDR1 and CDR2 from the germline V gene are SGHTA and FQGTGA. The CDR3 sequence is 15 residues long. The CDR3, as DNA: TGTGCCAGCAGCATGACTAGCGGATCCTACAATGAGCAGTTCTTC. Its translation is CASSMTSGSYNEQFF.

As for this clone: The junction does not match germline at one end; this may be a read error. The rearrangement joins TRBV5-1 to TRBJ2-6, with no clear D. The CDR3 has 15 amino acids. Germline loops: CDR1 SGHRS, CDR2 YFSETQ. The CDR3 reads CASSLRGSGANVLTF. The CDR3 nucleotides read TGTGCCAGCAGCTTGCGCGGCTCTGGGGCCAACGTCCTGACTTTC.

This clone was counted between two and nine times. V is TRBV6-6 and J is TRBJ2-5; perhaps TRBD2 as D (6 bases). The germline V and J ends were trimmed by 5 bases and 5 bases, with 15 bases remaining between them. The germline gives CDR1 MNHNY, CDR2 SVGAGI (reference sequence). The CDR3 covers 14 residues. The CDR3 nucleotides are TGTGCCAGCAGTCAGACTAGTACCGGGGAGACCCAGTACTTC. Translated, it gives CASSQTSTGETQYF.

A word on this clone: This sample includes further DNA sequences coding for the same CDR3. This rearrangement joins TRBV6-6 to TRBJ1-5; 11 nucleotides line up with TRBD1. V shed 7 bases and J 3 bases; nucleotides not matched to a gene: 8. This CDR3 has 16 residues. Germline V gene sequence: CDR1 MNHNY, CDR2 SVGAGI (reference sequence). The CDR3 protein is CASNPGQGAINQPQHF. The DNA for the CDR3 is TGTGCCAGCAACCCAGGACAGGGGGCCATCAATCAGCCCCAGCATTTT.

This clone was counted a single time. The chain links TRBV30 to TRBJ2-5; D call uncertain. The CDR3 loop spans 14 amino acids. CDR1 is GTSNPN, CDR2 SVGIG, per germline (reference sequence). V lost 0 bases, J lost 2 bases, and 10 bases lay in between. The CDR3 coding sequence is TGTGCCTGGAGTGTAGGTCAGCTACAAGAGACCCAGTACTTC. Translation gives CAWSVGQLQETQYF.

V usage is TRBV19 and J usage is TRBJ1-5; D unclear. V was shortened by 3 bases and J by 2 bases, with 11 bases between the two germline ends. The germline gives CDR1 LNHDA, CDR2 SQIVND (reference sequence). The CDR3 is 15 amino acids. The CDR3 DNA follows: TGTGCCAGTAGTATGGGCCGGGAGGGCAATCAGCCCCAGCATTTT. Translation: CASSMGREGNQPQHF.

The chain couples TRBV2 to TRBJ2-7, with D unresolved. Germline CDR1 and CDR2: SNHLY and FYNNEI. The CDR3 has 14 amino acids. The germline V and J ends were trimmed by 7 bases and 2 bases, with 15 bases remaining between them. CDR3 coding DNA: TGTGCCAGCAACCCTGGCCCTCTTCCCTACGAGCAGTACTTC. It codes for CASNPGPLPYEQYF.

The chain recombines TRBV27 with TRBJ2-2; 11 bases align to TRBD2. V trimming: 4 bases; J trimming: 2 bases; junction bases outside the gene matches: 3. Germline CDR1 reads MNHEY; CDR2 reads SMNVEV (reference sequence). This CDR3 spans 16 amino acids. CDR3 protein: CASSSGLADNTGELFF. The CDR3 DNA follows: TGTGCCAGCAGTTCGGGACTAGCGGATAACACCGGGGAGCTGTTTTTT.

V is TRBV18 and J is TRBJ1-5; 9 bases line up with TRBD1. After removal of 2 bases from V and 0 bases from J, the junction contained 8 bases not matched to a gene. The CDR3 extends over 18 amino acids. Germline V gives CDR1 KGHSH, CDR2 LQKENI. This chain's CDR3 is CASSPAGTGSNSNQPQHF. DNA of the CDR3: TGTGCCAGCTCACCAGCCGGGACAGGGTCGAATAGCAATCAGCCCCAGCATTTT.

The V gene is TRBV28, the J gene TRBJ2-7; D unclear. CDR1 is MDHEN, CDR2 SYDVKM, per germline. Trimming left V 6 bases short and J 2 bases short, with 11 bases between. CDR3 length equals 13 residues. In DNA, the CDR3 is TGTGCCAGCAGCTCCAGGCGACCCTACGAGCAGTACTTC. Translation gives CASSSRRPYEQYF.

This chain joins TRBV7-3 and TRBJ1-1, with D hard to call. Germline V CDR1 and CDR2: SGHTA, FQGTGA. CDR3 length: 16 residues. V was cut by 0 bases and J by 6 bases, with 17 bases left in between. The CDR3 DNA reads as TGTGCCAGCAGCTTAACGTCCCCAATAGTCATGGCTGAAGCTTTCTTT. It specifies CASSLTSPIVMAEAFF.

The chain uses TRBV4-2 and TRBJ2-2; 14 positions agree with TRBD2. Germline V lookup: CDR1 LGHNA, CDR2 YNFKEQ. J was trimmed by 4 bases and V by 0 bases; bases with no gene match: 7. This CDR3 contains 19 residues. The CDR3 nucleotides are TGTGCCAGCAGCCAAGATTGGGGACTAGCGGGAGAGGGCACCGGGGAGCTGTTTTTT. Protein: CASSQDWGLAGEGTGELFF.

The V gene is TRBV30, the J gene TRBJ1-6, with 7 bases matching TRBD1. From germline, CDR1 is GTSNPN and CDR2 SVGIG (reference sequence). This CDR3 contains 18 residues. The V gene end was trimmed by 1 base and the J gene end by 4 bases; junction bases not matched to a gene: 13. CDR3 bases: TGTGCCTGGAGTGCGCGACAGGGAGGGAGGGCATATAATTCACCCCTCCACTTT. This sequence encodes CAWSARQGGRAYNSPLHF.